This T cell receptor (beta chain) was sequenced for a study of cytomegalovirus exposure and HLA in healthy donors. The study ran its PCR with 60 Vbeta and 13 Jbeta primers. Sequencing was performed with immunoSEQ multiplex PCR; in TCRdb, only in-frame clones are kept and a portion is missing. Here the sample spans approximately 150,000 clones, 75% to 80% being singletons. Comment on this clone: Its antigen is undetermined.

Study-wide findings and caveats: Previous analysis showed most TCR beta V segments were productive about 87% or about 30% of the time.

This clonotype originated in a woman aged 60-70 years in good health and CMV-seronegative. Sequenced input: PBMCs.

As DNA, the CDR3 is TGTGCCAGCAGTTTATTGGGCAGGGGGCCGTCCTTCGCCCTCCACTTT. Residues: CASSLLGRGPSFALHF. This chain links TRBV28 with TRBJ1-6; 8 bases align to TRBD1. The V and J ends lost 1 base and 14 bases, in that order; junction bases with no gene match: 13. This CDR3 is built from 16 residues. Per the germline V gene, CDR1 is MDHEN and CDR2 is SYDVKM.